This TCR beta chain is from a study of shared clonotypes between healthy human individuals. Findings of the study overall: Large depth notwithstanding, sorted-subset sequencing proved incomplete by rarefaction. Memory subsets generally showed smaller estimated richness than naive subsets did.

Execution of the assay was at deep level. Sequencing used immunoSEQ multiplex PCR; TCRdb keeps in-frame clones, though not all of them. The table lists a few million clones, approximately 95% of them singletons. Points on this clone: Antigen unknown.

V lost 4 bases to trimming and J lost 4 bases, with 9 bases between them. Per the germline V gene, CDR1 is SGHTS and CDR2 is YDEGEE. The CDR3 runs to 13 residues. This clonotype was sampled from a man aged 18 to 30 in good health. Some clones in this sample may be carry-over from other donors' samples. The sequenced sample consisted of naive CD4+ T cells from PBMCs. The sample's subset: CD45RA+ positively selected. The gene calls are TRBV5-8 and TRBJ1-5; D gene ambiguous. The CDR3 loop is CASSVQINQPQHF. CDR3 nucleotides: TGTGCCAGCAGCGTCCAGATTAATCAGCCCCAGCATTTT.